This TCR beta chain stems from a study of CD8+ T cells in alopecia areata. At the level of the study: Scoring of treated patients' severity used the percentage of affected scalp area. Study-level points and caveats: Among the top 100, expanded CD8+ clones, as well as scalp clonality, were significantly decreased by tofacitinib. During tofacitinib treatment, many expanded lesional clones remained in scalp and blood.

For this clone: The antigen remains undetermined.

V was cut by 5 bases and J by 1 base, with 11 bases left in between. Per the germline V gene, CDR1 is GTSNPN and CDR2 is SVGIG (reference sequence). This CDR3 region has 14 residues. Specified treatment: oral pan-JAK inhibitor, 5-10 mg twice daily. PBMCs provided sorted CD4+ and CD8+ T cells. As the sequencing template, cDNA was produced by extracting RNA and reverse transcribing it. The repertoire was sequenced with immunoSEQ multiplex PCR; TCRdb's copy has only in-frame clones and lacks some. The top ten clones hold just over 1% of a sample with fewer than 250,000 clones, approximately 61% of them seen once.

The V and J genes are TRBV30 and TRBJ2-2; possibly TRBD1 for D (5 bases). The input for sequencing was CD4+ T cells sorted from blood, taken at week 24, from a patient treated with tofacitinib. The sequence was collected from a human donor with alopecia areata. The chain's CDR3 is CAWALTVNTGELFF. CDR3 DNA: TGTGCCTGGGCGTTGACAGTGAACACCGGGGAGCTGTTTTTT.